This TCR beta chain was captured by sequencing in a study of blood T cell repertoires in COVID-19. The wider study: Sample material is recorded as cDNA or gDNA derived from T cells, B-cell-depleted T cells, or PBMCs.

In germline, CDR1 is SGHVS, CDR2 FQNEAQ. The junction had 7 bases not matched to a gene; V was cut back by 5 bases and J by 0 bases. The CDR3 totals 16 residues. Categorization into cohorts depended on clinical history that participants reported. Profiled with immunoSEQ multiplex PCR; TCRdb holds only in-frame clones, not every one. The data show approximately 140,000 clones, just under 85% seen once. The genes are TRBV7-8 and TRBJ2-4; 7 bases map to TRBD1. The TCR comes from a woman in her fifties or sixties with acute COVID-19. The sequenced sample consisted of PBMCs or T cells enriched from blood (not recorded which). The CDR3 nucleotides are TGTGCCAGCAGCATGACAGGGTCCGTAGCCAAAAACATTCAGTACTTC. It encodes CASSMTGSVAKNIQYF.